Included here is one T cell receptor (beta chain) sequence, with context. No antigen is known for it. The data derive from a study of STAT3 mutations in large granular lymphocyte leukemia. Turning to the study itself: Under 50% of treated T-LGLL patients showed hematologic response to immunosuppression.

Findings and caveats of the study: Every T-LGLL patient had at least one immunodominant TCRbeta clonotype. A small but highly pathogenic clone may have been missed.

Sequencing was performed with immunoSEQ multiplex PCR; in TCRdb, only in-frame clones are kept and a portion is missing. Of approximately 43,000 clones listed, about three quarters are singletons. CDR3 length equals 15 residues. Germline loops: CDR1 MGHDK, CDR2 SYGVNS. With 2 bases clipped from V and 4 bases from J, the junction kept 7 bases outside the gene matches. Sequencing was carried out using PBMCs. This TCR was recovered from a human donor with T large granular lymphocyte leukemia. Some clones in this sample may be carry-over from other donors' samples. The gene calls are TRBV25-1 and TRBJ1-2, with 7 nucleotides matching TRBD1. The CDR3 sequence: CASSEQNRGVYGYTF. As DNA, the CDR3 is TGTGCCAGCAGTGAACAAAACAGGGGAGTCTATGGCTACACCTTC.